Below, 27 T cell receptor beta chains from the same sample are listed, as sequenced in a study of T cell repertoires in cytomegalovirus infection. No antigen has been assigned to these receptors. In TCRdb, the reads were re-called with MiXCR into one record per CDR3 protein. This table holds hundreds of thousands of distinct CDR3 sequences, 30% to 40% found once. Material: cultured CD8+ T cells from PBMCs, obtained from culture after CMV antigen stimulation. These receptors were obtained from a human donor in good health (CMV status not recorded). Some clones in this sample may be carry-over from other donors' samples.

This chain joins TRBV6-1 and TRBJ1-4, with D unresolved. The CDR3 spans 14 residues. V lost 4 bases to trimming and J lost 6 bases, with 12 bases between them. The germline V gene encodes CDR1 MNHNS and CDR2 SASEGT. CDR3 amino acids: CASSGPGRDEKLFF. In nucleotides, the CDR3 is TGTGCCAGCAGTGGCCCGGGGAGGGATGAAAAACTGTTTTTT.

The V gene is TRBV10-3, the J gene TRBJ2-2; 9 bases match TRBD2. Germline-derived CDR1 and CDR2 are ENHRY and SYGVKD. The CDR3 has 16 amino acids. V dropped 7 bases and J dropped 0; count of bases not matched to a gene: 6. In DNA, the CDR3 is TGTGCCATCAACGGCGGGGGGGGAACGAACACCGGGGAGCTGTTTTTT. This codes for CAINGGGGTNTGELFF.

A remark on this clonotype: Compared with germline, one end of the junction differs, possibly owing to a read error. The J gene is TRBJ2-2, the V gene TRBV5-6, with a weak D call TRBD1 (5 bases). Germline CDR1 SGHDT, CDR2 YYEEEE. This CDR3 contains 15 residues. The CDR3 sequence is CVSTNPTEYTGELFF. CDR3 sequence (DNA): TGTGTCAGCACCAACCCGACAGAGTACACCGGGGAGCTGTTTTTT.

A few counts support this clonotype. The V gene is TRBV12-5, the J gene TRBJ2-2; maybe TRBD1 (5 bases). Germline V lookup: CDR1 LGHNT, CDR2 FRNRAP. This CDR3 spans 15 amino acids. Trimming stripped 0 bases from V and 4 bases from J, with 9 bases between. The CDR3 region is CASGLVGARTGELFF. In nucleotides, the CDR3 is TGTGCTAGTGGTTTGGTAGGGGCCCGCACCGGGGAGCTGTTTTTT.

The genes are TRBV6-1 and TRBJ2-7; D is uncertain. Trimming took off 5 bases at V and 6 bases at J, with 11 bases between the two ends. The CDR3 covers 12 residues. Germline V gives CDR1 MNHNS, CDR2 SASEGT. The CDR3 DNA sequence: TGTGCCAGCAGTTACCTAGGGCTCGAGCAGTACTTC. Translated, it gives CASSYLGLEQYF.

This clonotype was picked up a small number of times. The V gene is TRBV7-9, the J gene TRBJ1-1, with D tentatively TRBD1 (6 bases). CDR3 size: 15 residues. Per the germline V gene, CDR1 is SEHNR and CDR2 is FQNEAQ (reference sequence). V gave up 2 bases and J gave up 0 bases, with 10 bases separating them. CDR3 coding DNA: TGTGCCAGCAGCTTAACTGAGGGGGTGAACACTGAAGCTTTCTTT. Residues: CASSLTEGVNTEAFF.

The J gene is TRBJ2-2, the V gene TRBV7-3, with 12 bases lining up with TRBD2. V dropped 5 bases and J dropped 5; count of bases not matched to a gene: 6. Germline assignment: CDR1 SGHTA and CDR2 FQGTGA. CDR3 length equals 16 residues. The CDR3 protein is CASSDGLAGRTGELFF. The CDR3 nucleotides read TGTGCCAGCAGCGACGGACTAGCGGGGCGTACCGGGGAGCTGTTTTTT.

This clonotype was seen more than once but under ten times. The chain employs TRBV6-6 and TRBJ1-2, with 8 positions matching TRBD1. Germline CDR1 MNHNY, CDR2 SVGAGI (reference sequence). CDR3 length: 15 residues. After removal of 5 bases from V and 5 bases from J, the junction contained 10 bases not matched to a gene. CDR3 amino acids: CASSPTGVSFYGYTF. For the CDR3, the DNA is TGTGCCAGCAGTCCGACAGGGGTCTCATTTTATGGCTACACCTTC.

The chain links TRBV2 to TRBJ1-1; D remains ambiguous. This CDR3 contains 12 residues. Germline loops: CDR1 SNHLY, CDR2 FYNNEI. Trimming removed 9 bases at V and 1 base at J, with 9 bases between. CDR3 DNA: TGTGCCAGTCCCTTAAGGAACACTGAAGCTTTCTTT. Translation: CASPLRNTEAFF.

This clonotype was counted only a few times. The chain combines TRBV27 with TRBJ1-2; possible D gene TRBD1, 6 bases. The V gene's germline CDR1 is MNHEY and CDR2 SMNVEV (reference sequence). The V gene lost 6 bases and the J gene lost 5 bases, with 16 bases spanning the gap. The CDR3 is 14 amino acids. The chain's CDR3 is CASSPGQLTYGYTF. The CDR3 DNA reads TGTGCCAGCAGCCCTGGACAGTTAACTTATGGCTACACCTTC.

V usage is TRBV5-1 and J usage is TRBJ1-1, with 8 bases fitting TRBD1. The CDR3 runs to 17 residues. Per the germline V gene, CDR1 is SGHRS and CDR2 is YFSETQ. The V and J ends lost 1 base and 1 base, in that order; junction bases with no gene match: 9. The CDR3 sequence is CASSLFESGGENTEAFF. In DNA, the CDR3 is TGCGCCAGCAGCTTGTTCGAGTCAGGGGGCGAGAACACTGAAGCTTTCTTT.

The chain joins TRBV28 to TRBJ2-1; 8 bases fit TRBD1. The CDR3 is 15 residues long. The germline V gene has CDR1 MDHEN and CDR2 SYDVKM. V lost 8 bases and J lost 7; bases outside the gene matches: 13. CDR3 region: CASPSGQGAINEQFF. As DNA, the CDR3 is TGTGCCAGCCCAAGTGGGCAGGGGGCGATTAATGAGCAGTTCTTC.

The DNA for the CDR3 is TGTGCCAGCACCAGCGGGGGGGCTGTAGTTACGCAGTATTTT. Protein: CASTSGGAVVTQYF. This chain connects TRBV5-6 to TRBJ2-3; 10 positions agree with TRBD2. Per germline, CDR1 SGHDT and CDR2 YYEEEE. The CDR3 runs to 14 residues. Unmatched junction bases numbered 9, after V lost 6 bases and J lost 8 bases.

The V and J genes are TRBV12-3 or TRBV12-4 and TRBJ1-1; TRBD1 matches 8 bases. The V gene end was trimmed by 7 bases and the J gene end by 7 bases; junction bases not matched to a gene: 8. CDR3 size: 13 residues. The CDR3: CASTQDRGSEAFF. The CDR3 nucleotides are TGTGCCAGCACCCAAGACAGGGGTAGTGAAGCTTTCTTT.

This chain links TRBV4-1 with TRBJ2-3; D possibly corresponds to TRBD1 (5 bases). Germline lookup yields CDR1 MGHRA and CDR2 YSYEKL. Deletions cut 1 base from V and 4 bases from J, with 12 bases between. CDR3 length: 15 amino acids. The CDR3 sequence is CASSQAARGPDTQYF. The CDR3 DNA is TGCGCCAGCAGCCAAGCGGCAAGGGGCCCAGATACGCAGTATTTT.

This clonotype was observed a handful of times. The chain employs TRBV7-9 and TRBJ1-2; possible D gene TRBD1, 6 bases. The ends were cut back, 1 base at V and 9 bases at J, with 9 bases in the middle. Germline CDR1 is SEHNR and CDR2 is FQNEAQ (reference sequence). The length of the CDR3 is 12 residues. Here the CDR3 reads CASSLDGGRYTF. In nucleotides, the CDR3 is TGTGCCAGCAGCTTAGACGGGGGGCGCTACACCTTC.

In regard to this clonotype: The junction differs from germline at one of its ends, possibly a read error. V usage is TRBV4-1 and J usage is TRBJ2-3; D is unclear. The CDR3 extends over 18 amino acids. Germline CDR1 MGHRA, CDR2 YSYEKL. The CDR3 DNA reads as TGTGCCAGCAGCCAAGCAAAAGAGACCAACGGGCGCACAGATACGCAGTATTTT. This gives the protein CASSQAKETNGRTDTQYF.

This clonotype has only one observation. The chain employs TRBV27 and TRBJ2-3; 11 bases agree with TRBD2. The CDR3 has 16 residues. The germline CDR1 and CDR2 sequences are MNHEY and SMNVEV (reference sequence). V lost 3 bases and J lost 2; bases outside the gene matches: 4. The CDR3: CASSFTSGGLTDTQYF. Written as DNA, the CDR3 is TGTGCCAGCAGTTTCACTAGCGGGGGACTCACAGATACGCAGTATTTT.

This clonotype was seen only a few times. V is TRBV7-9 and J is TRBJ2-1, with 13 bases matching TRBD2. The CDR3 has 16 amino acids. The germline gives CDR1 SEHNR, CDR2 FQNEAQ (reference sequence). The ends lost 4 bases at V and 7 bases at J; junction bases unmatched: 7. DNA for the CDR3: TGTGCCAGCAGCTCCCCGACTAGCGGGGGGAGAAATGAGCAGTTCTTC. Translating it yields CASSSPTSGGRNEQFF.

This clonotype was picked up a small number of times. This chain joins TRBV27 and TRBJ2-1, with 8 bases lining up with TRBD2. The V gene's germline CDR1 is MNHEY and CDR2 SMNVEV (reference sequence). The CDR3 is 12 amino acids. The chain's CDR3 is CASGKVYNEQFF. In DNA, the CDR3 is TGTGCTAGCGGGAAGGTATACAATGAGCAGTTCTTC.

This clonotype was recorded a few times. V gene TRBV27 combines with J gene TRBJ1-1; the match to TRBD1 covers 7 bases. Germline-derived CDR1 and CDR2 are MNHEY and SMNVEV (reference sequence). The CDR3 is 17 amino acids. The J segment lost 2 bases and the V segment lost 3 bases, leaving 12 bases of the junction unmatched. This CDR3 is CASSFRQGPLQNTEAFF. The CDR3 nucleotides are TGTGCCAGCAGTTTCCGACAGGGACCGCTCCAAAACACTGAAGCTTTCTTT.

This clonotype came up once. The rearrangement uses TRBV12-3 or TRBV12-4 and TRBJ1-2, with D possibly TRBD1 on 5 matching bases. Trimming took off 3 bases at V and 3 bases at J, with 11 bases between the two ends. The CDR3 runs to 14 residues. This chain's CDR3 is CASSFGGKDYGYTF. DNA for the CDR3: TGTGCCAGCAGTTTCGGGGGGAAAGACTATGGCTACACCTTC.

This clonotype was seen more than once but under ten times. The chain uses TRBV6-6 and TRBJ1-1, with TRBD1 matching 7 bases. The CDR3 sequence is 15 residues long. V trimming: 5 bases; J trimming: 0 bases; junction bases outside the gene matches: 6. The V gene's germline CDR1 is MNHNY and CDR2 SVGAGI (reference sequence). CDR3 DNA sequence: TGTGCCAGCAGTCTCCCCCAGGGGGTGAACACTGAAGCTTTCTTT. Protein: CASSLPQGVNTEAFF.

This clonotype was recorded a few times. CDR3 in amino acids: CASSLSGSRGHEQYF. CDR3 DNA: TGTGCCAGCAGCTTATCGGGGTCCAGGGGTCACGAGCAGTACTTC. The V call is TRBV7-9, the J call TRBJ2-7; possibly TRBD1 for D (6 bases). The length of the CDR3 is 15 residues. The V end lost 2 bases, the J end lost 5 bases, and 16 bases lay between the germline ends. The V gene's germline CDR1 is SEHNR and CDR2 FQNEAQ (reference sequence).

In regard to this clonotype: Possible read error: a much larger clone is one base away. This chain links TRBV7-2 with TRBJ1-1, with 12 bases aligning to TRBD1. The junction had 8 bases not matched to a gene; V was cut back by 3 bases and J by 6 bases. CDR1 and CDR2 from the germline V gene are SGHTA and FQGNSA. CDR3 length: 16 residues. This chain's CDR3 is CASSFPGQGALPEAFF. CDR3 in DNA: TGTGCCAGCAGCTTTCCGGGACAGGGGGCGCTCCCTGAAGCTTTCTTT.

As to this clonotype: A clone one base away is much larger, so this may be a read error. The chain has TRBV7-6 and TRBJ1-1; D might be TRBD1 (5 bases). CDR3 size: 14 residues. Germline V gives CDR1 SGHVS, CDR2 FNYEAQ. As DNA, the CDR3 is TGTGCCGGCAGCCGAGGGGAGGGAAACACTGAAGCTTTCTTT. Its translation: CAGSRGEGNTEAFF.

This clonotype occurred many times. V is TRBV6-6 and J is TRBJ1-5; D is ambiguous. The CDR3 has 16 residues. CDR1 is MNHNY and CDR2 is SVGAGI in the germline V gene (reference sequence). Trimming took 4 bases from V and 2 from J, leaving 15 bases between them. CDR3 amino acids: CASSSLDLSGNQPQHF. In nucleotides, the CDR3 is TGTGCCAGCAGTTCATTGGACCTGAGCGGCAATCAGCCCCAGCATTTT.